The clone carrying this T cell receptor (beta chain) was detected only a few times. This sample is part of a study of blood T cell repertoires in COVID-19. The CDR3 length is 17 residues. Germline V gene data show CDR1 as MGHRA and CDR2 as YSYEKL. Trimming stripped 4 bases from V and 7 bases from J, with 22 bases between. Method: immunoSEQ multiplex PCR; TCRdb's copy keeps in-frame clones and lacks some. The sample yields under 250,000 clones, 80% to 85% seen once. Sequencing was performed on PBMCs or T cells enriched from blood (not recorded which). The chain has TRBV4-1 and TRBJ1-4; maybe TRBD1 (6 bases). The TCR sequence derives from a woman aged 45-60 years with acute COVID-19. CDR3 amino acids: CASSPTITGYRSEKLFF. As DNA, the CDR3 is TGCGCCAGCAGCCCAACGATTACAGGGTATCGTAGTGAAAAACTGTTTTTT.